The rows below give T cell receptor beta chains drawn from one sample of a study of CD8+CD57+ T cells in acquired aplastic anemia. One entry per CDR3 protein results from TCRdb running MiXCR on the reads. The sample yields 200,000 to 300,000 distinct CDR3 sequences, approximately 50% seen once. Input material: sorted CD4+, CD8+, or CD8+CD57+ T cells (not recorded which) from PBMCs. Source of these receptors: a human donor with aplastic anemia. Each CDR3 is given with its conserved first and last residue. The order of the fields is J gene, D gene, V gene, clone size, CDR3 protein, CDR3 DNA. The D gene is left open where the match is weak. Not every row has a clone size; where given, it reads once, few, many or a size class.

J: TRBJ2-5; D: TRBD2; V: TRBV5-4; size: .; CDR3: CASSPTISGGETRYF; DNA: TGTGCCAGCAGCCCGACGATTAGCGGGGGGGAGACCCGGTACTTC
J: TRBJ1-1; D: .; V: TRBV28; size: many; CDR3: CASRVLVMGTEAFF; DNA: TGTGCCAGCAGGGTGTTGGTGATGGGCACTGAAGCTTTCTTT
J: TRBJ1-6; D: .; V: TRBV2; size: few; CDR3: CASSDRLGNSPLHF; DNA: TGTGCCAGCAGTGATAGATTGGGAAATTCACCCCTCCACTTT
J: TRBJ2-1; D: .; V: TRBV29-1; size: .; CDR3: CSVEWQGSEQFF; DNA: TGCAGCGTTGAATGGCAGGGAAGTGAGCAGTTCTTC
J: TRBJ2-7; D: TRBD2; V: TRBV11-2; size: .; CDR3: CASRFASGIGTYEQYF; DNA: TGCGCCAGCAGATTCGCTAGCGGGATAGGAACCTACGAGCAGTACTTC
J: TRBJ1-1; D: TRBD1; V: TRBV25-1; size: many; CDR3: CASRTGLNTEAFF; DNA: TGTGCCAGCAGGACAGGGTTGAACACTGAAGCTTTCTTT
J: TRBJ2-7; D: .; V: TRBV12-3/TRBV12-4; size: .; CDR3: CASRTAGHYEQYF; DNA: TGTGCCAGCAGGACCGCCGGGCACTACGAGCAGTACTTC
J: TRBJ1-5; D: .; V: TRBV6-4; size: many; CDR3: CASSDGGDNQPQHF; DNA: TGTGCCAGCAGTGACGGGGGAGACAATCAGCCCCAGCATTTT
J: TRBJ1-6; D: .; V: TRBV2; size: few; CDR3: CASSDRADSPLHF; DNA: TGTGCCAGCAGTGATAGGGCAGATTCACCCCTCCACTTT
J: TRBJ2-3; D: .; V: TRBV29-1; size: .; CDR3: CSVDSPTDTQYF; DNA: TGCAGCGTCGATAGCCCCACAGATACGCAGTATTTT
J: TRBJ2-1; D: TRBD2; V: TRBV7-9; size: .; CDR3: CASSQTSGGGHYEQFF; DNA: TGCGCCAGCAGCCAAACTAGCGGGGGGGGGCACTATGAGCAGTTCTTC
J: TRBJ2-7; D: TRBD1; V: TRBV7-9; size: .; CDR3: CASSRDRGTYEQYF; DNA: TGTGCCAGCAGCCGCGACAGGGGTACCTACGAGCAGTACTTC
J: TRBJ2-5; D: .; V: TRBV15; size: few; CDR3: CATSRGRETQYF; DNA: TGTGCCACCAGCAGAGGTAGAGAGACCCAGTACTTC
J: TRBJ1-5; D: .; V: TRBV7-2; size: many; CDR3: CASSLEGHRGQPQHF; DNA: TGTGCCAGCAGCTTAGAGGGGCACCGAGGGCAGCCCCAGCATTTT
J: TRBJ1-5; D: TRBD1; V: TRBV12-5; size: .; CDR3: CASGLGGQGSNQPQHF; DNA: TGTGCTAGTGGTTTGGGAGGACAGGGGAGCAATCAGCCCCAGCATTTT
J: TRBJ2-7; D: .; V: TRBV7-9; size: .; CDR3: CASSDTSNHEQYF; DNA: TGTGCCAGCAGCGATACTAGCAACCACGAGCAGTACTTC
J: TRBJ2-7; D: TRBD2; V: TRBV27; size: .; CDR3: CASRRRGATSYEQYF; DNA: TGTGCCAGCAGGAGGCGGGGGGCCACGTCCTACGAGCAGTACTTC
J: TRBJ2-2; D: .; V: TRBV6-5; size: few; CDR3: CASWQGTNTGELFF; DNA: TGTGCCAGCTGGCAGGGGACAAACACCGGGGAGCTGTTTTTT
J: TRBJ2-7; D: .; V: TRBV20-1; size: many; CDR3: CSAQDSREQYF; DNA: TGCAGTGCCCAGGACAGCCGCGAGCAGTACTTC
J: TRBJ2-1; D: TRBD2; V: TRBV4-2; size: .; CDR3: CASSQELAGAGSYNEQFF; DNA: TGTGCCAGCAGCCAAGAACTAGCGGGGGCAGGCTCCTACAATGAGCAGTTCTTC
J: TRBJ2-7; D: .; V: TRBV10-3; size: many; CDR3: CAISESVTYEQYF; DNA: TGTGCCATCAGTGAAAGTGTCACCTACGAGCAGTACTTC
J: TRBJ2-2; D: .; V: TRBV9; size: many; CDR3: CASSVGGTGELFF; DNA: TGTGCCAGCAGCGTCGGGGGCACCGGGGAGCTGTTTTTT
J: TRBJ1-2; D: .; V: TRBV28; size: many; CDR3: CAARDLSGYTF; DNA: TGTGCCGCAAGAGACCTGAGTGGCTACACCTTC
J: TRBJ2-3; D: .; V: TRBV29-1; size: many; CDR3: CSVDGAVFEDTQYF; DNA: TGCAGCGTTGACGGGGCGGTGTTTGAAGATACGCAGTATTTT
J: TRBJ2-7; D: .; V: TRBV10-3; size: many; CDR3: CAISESTALEQYF; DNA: TGTGCCATCAGTGAGTCGACCGCCTTAGAGCAGTACTTC
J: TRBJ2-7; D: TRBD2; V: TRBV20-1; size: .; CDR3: CSARGSPGGYEQYF; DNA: TGCAGTGCTAGAGGCAGCCCGGGGGGGTACGAGCAGTACTTC
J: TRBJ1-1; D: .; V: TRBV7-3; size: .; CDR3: CASSKGTFTEAFF; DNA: TGTGCCAGCAGCAAAGGGACATTCACTGAAGCTTTCTTT
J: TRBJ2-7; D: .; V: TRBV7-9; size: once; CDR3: CASSQSAYEQYF; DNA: TGTGCCAGCAGCCAGTCCGCTTACGAGCAGTACTTC
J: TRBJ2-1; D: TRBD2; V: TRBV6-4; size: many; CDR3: CASSDSLAGNEQFF; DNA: TGTGCCAGCAGTGACTCACTAGCGGGGAATGAGCAGTTCTTC
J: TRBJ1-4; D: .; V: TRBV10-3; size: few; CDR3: CAISPGGGTTNEKLFF; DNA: TGTGCCATCAGCCCTGGGGGGGGAACAACTAATGAAAAACTGTTTTTT
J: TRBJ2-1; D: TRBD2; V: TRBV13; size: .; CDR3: CASSKHSGDNEQFF; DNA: TGTGCCAGCAGCAAACATAGCGGGGACAATGAGCAGTTCTTC
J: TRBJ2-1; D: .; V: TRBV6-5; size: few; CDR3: CASSYSAGVKNEQFF; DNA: TGTGCCAGCAGTTACTCGGCAGGGGTAAAGAATGAGCAGTTCTTC
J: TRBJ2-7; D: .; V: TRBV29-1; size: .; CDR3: CSVVGGTLYEQYF; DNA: TGCAGCGTTGTTGGGGGTACTCTCTACGAGCAGTACTTC
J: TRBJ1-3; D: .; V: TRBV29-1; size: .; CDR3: CSVTGFSGNTIYF; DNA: TGCAGCGTTACAGGGTTCTCTGGAAACACCATATATTTT
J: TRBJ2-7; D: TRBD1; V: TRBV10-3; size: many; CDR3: CAISDGGATGVENEQYF; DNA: TGTGCCATCAGTGATGGGGGAGCGACAGGGGTTGAAAACGAGCAGTACTTC